Presented here are 27 T cell receptor beta chains from one specimen sequenced in a study of T cell responses to AZD1222 COVID-19 vaccine. Libraries were prepared by immunoSEQ multiplex PCR; TCRdb keeps only in-frame clonotypes and omits some of them. This table has 110,000 to 150,000 clones, around 89% appearing once. Sequenced material: peripheral blood, taken 28 days after the second AZD1222 dose. The receptors shown here come from an adult who received the AZD1222 COVID-19 vaccine.

The chain joins TRBV5-8 to TRBJ2-7; D possibly matches TRBD1 or TRBD2 (5 bases each). Germline CDR1 and CDR2: SGHTS and YDEGEE. The V end was cut by 6 bases, the J end by 8 bases, with 21 bases between. The CDR3 runs to 14 residues. This chain's CDR3 is CASILRDGWTQQYF. CDR3 in DNA: TGTGCCAGCATACTCCGGGACGGGTGGACTCAGCAGTACTTC.

The rearrangement joins TRBV6-5 to TRBJ2-7; no clear D gene. This CDR3 is built from 12 residues. CDR1 and CDR2 from the germline V gene are MNHEY and SVGAGI. Trimming took off 5 bases at V and 1 base at J, with 6 bases between the two ends. CDR3 amino acids: CASSPGSYEQYF. In DNA, the CDR3 is TGTGCCAGCAGTCCGGGTTCCTACGAGCAGTACTTC.

This rearrangement joins TRBV7-9 to TRBJ2-1, with 10 bases identical to TRBD1. The J segment lost 8 bases and the V segment lost 6 bases, leaving 7 bases of the junction unmatched. The CDR3 is 14 amino acids. Germline values: CDR1 SEHNR, CDR2 FQNEAQ (reference sequence). The CDR3 DNA sequence: TGTGCCAGCAGAAAGGGACAGGGGTCGGATGAGCAGTTCTTC. Its translation is CASRKGQGSDEQFF.

This clone was detected once. The J gene is TRBJ2-1, the V gene TRBV28; TRBD2 matches at 8 bases. Trimming cost V 6 bases and J 11 bases; bases outside gene matches: 15. The germline V gene encodes CDR1 MDHEN and CDR2 SYDVKM. This CDR3 has 15 residues. Written as DNA, the CDR3 is TGTGCCAGCAGCCTCACTGCGGGGGGCACTTTGAAGCAGTTCTTC. It yields the protein CASSLTAGGTLKQFF.

The chain joins TRBV19 to TRBJ1-3, with D uncertain. The germline gives CDR1 LNHDA, CDR2 SQIVND (reference sequence). Trimming shortened V by 6 bases and J by 0 bases, and 12 bases separated the two germline ends. This CDR3 has 15 amino acids. The CDR3 sequence is CASRDAGNSGNTIYF. CDR3 in DNA: TGTGCCAGTAGGGACGCGGGAAACTCTGGAAACACCATATATTTT.

The rearrangement joins TRBV7-3 to TRBJ1-5; possible D gene TRBD1, 6 bases. The ends were cut back, 4 bases at V and 2 bases at J, with 18 bases in the middle. Germline V gives CDR1 SGHTA, CDR2 FQGTGA. This CDR3 spans 17 amino acids. CDR3 residues: CASSSGQLLGGNQPQHF. The CDR3 coding sequence is TGTGCCAGCAGCTCAGGACAGCTCCTCGGGGGCAATCAGCCCCAGCATTTT. The full variable domain, completed using reference TRBV7-3 and TRBJ1-5, is GAGVSQTPSNKVTEKGKYVELRCDPISGHTALYWYRQSLGQGPEFLIYFQGTGAADDSGLPNDRFFAVRPEGSVSTLKIQRTERGDSAVYLCASSSGQLLGGNQPQHFGDGTRLSIL.

In DNA, the CDR3 is TGTGCCAGCAGCCGAGGACAGCAAGAGACCCAGTACTTC. This codes for CASSRGQQETQYF. The chain employs TRBV7-3 and TRBJ2-5; D is possibly TRBD1 (6 bases). CDR3 size: 13 residues. Trimming stripped 5 bases from V and 2 bases from J, with 9 bases between. The germline CDR1 and CDR2 sequences are SGHTA and FQGTGA.

The J gene is TRBJ1-2, the V gene TRBV5-5, with D tentatively TRBD1 (5 bases). V lost 2 bases and J 5 bases, leaving 10 bases between the germline ends. Germline values: CDR1 SGHKS, CDR2 YYEKEE (reference sequence). The CDR3 covers 13 residues. For the CDR3, the DNA is TGTGCCAGCAGCTTTGTAGGGGTTTATGGCTACACCTTC. Amino acid sequence: CASSFVGVYGYTF.

The chain's CDR3 is CASSRTVDAYEQYF. The CDR3 nucleotides read TGCGCCAGCAGCCGGACAGTGGACGCCTACGAGCAGTACTTC. The V gene is TRBV5-1, the J gene TRBJ2-7; D might be TRBD1 (6 bases). Trimming stripped 4 bases from V and 2 bases from J, with 13 bases between. The CDR3 totals 14 residues. Per germline, CDR1 SGHRS and CDR2 YFSETQ. The full variable domain, its missing parts supplied by reference TRBV5-1 and TRBJ2-7, is KAGVTQTPRYLIKTRGQQVTLSCSPISGHRSVSWYQQTPGQGLQFLFEYFSETQRNKGNFPGRFSGRQFSNSRSEMNVSTLELGDSALYLCASSRTVDAYEQYFGPGTRLTVT.

V is TRBV5-1 and J is TRBJ1-4; the match to TRBD1 covers 9 bases. The CDR3 consists of 14 residues. CDR1 SGHRS and CDR2 YFSETQ come from the germline V gene. J lost 5 bases, V lost 4 bases, and 3 bases had no gene match. The CDR3 sequence is CASSRGTGNEKLFF. As DNA, the CDR3 is TGCGCCAGCAGCCGCGGGACAGGGAATGAAAAACTGTTTTTT.

The chain is built from TRBV9 and TRBJ1-4; no clear D gene. The V gene lost 0 bases and the J gene lost 7 bases, with 10 bases spanning the gap. CDR1 is SGDLS and CDR2 is YYNGEE in the germline V gene. The CDR3 contains 14 residues. The CDR3, as DNA: TGTGCCAGCAGCGTAGGTTTTCAAGGTGAAAAACTGTTTTTT. Its protein product is CASSVGFQGEKLFF.

V and J are TRBV6-5 and TRBJ1-5; the D is unclear. This CDR3 has 13 amino acids. The germline gives CDR1 MNHEY, CDR2 SVGAGI. The germline V and J ends were trimmed by 7 bases and 9 bases, with 16 bases remaining between them. The CDR3, as DNA: TGTGCCAGCAAGGCCCCGGCCGAGGGGCCCCAGCATTTT. It codes for CASKAPAEGPQHF.

CDR3 sequence reads: CASRTGEGYQPQHF. Written as DNA, the CDR3 is TGTGCCAGCAGGACAGGGGAAGGATATCAGCCCCAGCATTTT. The V gene is TRBV28, the J gene TRBJ1-5; 8 nucleotides line up with TRBD1. The CDR3 sequence is 14 residues long. Germline assignment: CDR1 MDHEN and CDR2 SYDVKM. J was trimmed by 5 bases and V by 6 bases; bases with no gene match: 6.

The rearrangement joins TRBV6-5 to TRBJ1-1, with D perhaps TRBD1 (6 bases). This CDR3 spans 16 amino acids. Trimming pared 0 bases from V and 8 bases from J, leaving 19 bases between. Per germline, CDR1 MNHEY and CDR2 SVGAGI. The CDR3 DNA is TGTGCCAGCAGTTACTCGACGGGGGCCAGCGGCCGGGAAGCTTTCTTT. Its translation is CASSYSTGASGREAFF.

The chain combines TRBV10-2 with TRBJ1-5; D is unclear. The CDR3 runs to 13 residues. Germline CDR1 reads WSHSY; CDR2 reads SAAADI. V gave up 6 bases and J gave up 7 bases, with 13 bases separating them. The CDR3 DNA reads TGCGCCAGCAGCCCAGAGGGTGTGCAGCCCCAGCATTTT. Protein: CASSPEGVQPQHF.

This clone was picked up a small number of times. This sequence joins TRBV24-1 and TRBJ2-5; no reliable D call. The germline gives CDR1 KGHDR, CDR2 SFDVKD. V was trimmed by 11 bases and J by 1 base, leaving 4 bases between them. The CDR3 consists of 10 residues. In DNA, the CDR3 is TGTGCCATCTCCCAAGAGACCCAGTACTTC. This gives the protein CAISQETQYF.

This clone was found once. The rearrangement links TRBV19 to TRBJ2-1, with D possibly being TRBD1 (6 bases). The germline V gene has CDR1 LNHDA and CDR2 SQIVND (reference sequence). The CDR3 sequence is 13 residues long. Trimming shortened V by 7 bases and J by 6 bases, and 13 bases separated the two germline ends. Here the CDR3 DNA reads TGTGCCAGTACCGAAGACAGGCGCAATGAGCAGTTCTTC. Residues: CASTEDRRNEQFF. Full variable domain (missing parts from reference TRBV19 and TRBJ2-1): DGGITQSPKYLFRKEGQNVTLSCEQNLNHDAMYWYRQDPGQGLRLIYYSQIVNDFQKGDIAEGYSVSREKKESFPLTVTSAQKNPTAFYLCASTEDRRNEQFFGPGTRLTVL.

In its sample, this clone was seen once. J is TRBJ1-1 and V is TRBV11-2; D may be TRBD1 (5 bases). The germline gives CDR1 SGHAT, CDR2 FQNNGV. This CDR3 region has 17 residues. The V gene lost 4 bases and the J gene lost 5 bases, with 23 bases spanning the gap. The CDR3 region has the DNA TGTGCCAGCAGCTCGGGACGTTACCTCGGGGGTGAAACTGAAGCTTTCTTT. Amino acids: CASSSGRYLGGETEAFF. The complete variable domain, with remaining parts taken from reference TRBV11-2 and TRBJ1-1, reads EAGVAQSPRYKIIEKRQSVAFWCNPISGHATLYWYQQILGQGPKLLIQFQNNGVVDDSQLPKDRFSAERLKGVDSTLKIQPAKLEDSAVYLCASSSGRYLGGETEAFFGQGTRLTVV.

This clone was detected once. The J gene is TRBJ1-5, the V gene TRBV5-5; 9 bases align to TRBD1. This CDR3 is built from 20 residues. V lost 2 bases, J lost 4 bases, and 19 bases stayed unmatched. Germline V CDR1 and CDR2: SGHKS, YYEKEE (reference sequence). CDR3 protein: CASSLSVTGTGWTLNQPQHF. The DNA of the CDR3 is TGTGCCAGCAGCTTAAGTGTGACCGGGACAGGGTGGACCTTGAATCAGCCCCAGCATTTT.

This rearrangement joins TRBV5-1 to TRBJ2-3; D is undetermined. V was clipped by 9 bases and J by 0 bases, with 17 bases between them. The CDR3 totals 15 residues. Germline loops: CDR1 SGHRS, CDR2 YFSETQ. This chain's CDR3 is CATGRGGYSTDTQYF. The CDR3 region has the DNA TGCGCCACCGGCCGAGGTGGATATAGCACAGATACGCAGTATTTT.

Written as DNA, the CDR3 is TGCGCCAGCAGTATACTACAGGGGTCCCCCTACAATGAGCAGTTCTTC. It codes for CASSILQGSPYNEQFF. This chain joins TRBV10-1 and TRBJ2-1; 7 positions match TRBD1. Germline CDR1 WNHNN, CDR2 SYGVQD (reference sequence). Unmatched junction bases numbered 9, after V lost 5 bases and J lost 2 bases. There are 16 residues in the CDR3.

The chain has TRBV7-2 and TRBJ2-5; D perhaps matches TRBD1 (5 bases). The CDR3 is 11 amino acids. Trimming took 5 bases from V and 6 from J, leaving 7 bases between them. The germline V gene encodes CDR1 SGHTA and CDR2 FQGNSA. The CDR3 coding sequence is TGTGCCAGCAGCACAGGAAAGACCCAGTACTTC. This translates into CASSTGKTQYF.

V is TRBV7-9 and J is TRBJ2-7, with D perhaps TRBD1 (6 bases). Germline V gives CDR1 SEHNR, CDR2 FQNEAQ (reference sequence). The V end lost 0 bases, the J end lost 0 bases, and 15 bases lay between the germline ends. The CDR3 is 17 residues long. The chain's CDR3 is CASSLARLAGASYEQYF. In DNA, the CDR3 is TGTGCCAGCAGCTTAGCGCGGCTGGCAGGGGCCTCCTACGAGCAGTACTTC.

Here the CDR3 reads CASRSRDDYGYTF. DNA for the CDR3: TGTGCCAGTAGATCCCGGGACGATTATGGCTACACCTTC. The V and J genes are TRBV19 and TRBJ1-2; D is possibly TRBD1 (5 bases). There are 13 residues in the CDR3. CDR1 is LNHDA and CDR2 is SQIVND in the germline V gene (reference sequence). V lost 6 bases and J lost 5, with 13 bases in between.

The chain uses TRBV6-2 or TRBV6-3 and TRBJ2-1, with a possible D match to TRBD2 (7 bases). CDR3 length equals 15 residues. The germline CDR1 and CDR2 sequences are MNHEY and SVGEGT. Trimming took off 5 bases at V and 6 bases at J, with 17 bases between the two ends. The CDR3 coding sequence is TGTGCCAGCAGTACGGGGGGCAGGGGAGGCAATGAGCAGTTCTTC. Protein: CASSTGGRGGNEQFF.

The chain combines TRBV30 with TRBJ1-5; D is undetermined. The CDR3 has 11 residues. Trimming cost V 1 base and J 11 bases, with 9 bases left between them. Looked up from germline, CDR1 is GTSNPN and CDR2 is SVGIG (reference sequence). In DNA form, the CDR3 reads TGTGCCTGGAGTGACGAGAGTACCCAGCATTTT. It specifies CAWSDESTQHF.

As DNA, the CDR3 is TGTGCCACCTTCCCTAGCGGGACTAGCACAGATACGCAGTATTTT. This codes for CATFPSGTSTDTQYF. The rearrangement uses TRBV19 and TRBJ2-3, with 9 positions matching TRBD2. Germline-derived CDR1 and CDR2 are LNHDA and SQIVND (reference sequence). The CDR3 loop spans 15 amino acids. With 10 bases clipped from V and 0 bases from J, the junction kept 8 bases outside the gene matches.